This passage covers 20 T cell receptor beta chains from one sample sequenced in a study of cytomegalovirus exposure and HLA in healthy donors. The PCR had 60 Vbeta and 13 Jbeta primers. Assay used: immunoSEQ multiplex PCR; TCRdb lists only in-frame clones, some missing. The table lists fewer than 150,000 clones, 67% of them singletons. Sequenced sample: PBMCs. These receptors were collected from a man younger than 30 in good health and CMV-seropositive.

In its sample, this clone was seen once. The chain links TRBV7-9 to TRBJ2-7; maybe TRBD1 (6 bases). V lost 4 bases and J 0 bases, leaving 10 bases between the germline ends. The germline CDR1 and CDR2 sequences are SEHNR and FQNEAQ (reference sequence). The CDR3 sequence is 14 residues long. The CDR3 DNA reads TGTGCCAGCAGCTCCCCGGACAGCTCCTACGAGCAGTACTTC. Translation: CASSSPDSSYEQYF.

The chain combines TRBV19 with TRBJ2-5; 12 nucleotides match TRBD2. The CDR3 extends over 16 amino acids. After removal of 5 bases from V and 2 bases from J, the junction contained 6 bases not matched to a gene. Germline CDR1 reads LNHDA; CDR2 reads SQIVND (reference sequence). The CDR3 coding sequence is TGTGCCAGTAGTCCCAGACTAGCGGGGGCTCAAGAGACCCAGTACTTC. This translates into CASSPRLAGAQETQYF.

This chain links TRBV6-6 with TRBJ2-2; no reliable D call. Germline V gene lookup returns CDR1 MNHNY and CDR2 SVGAGI (reference sequence). V lost 3 bases, J lost 4 bases, and 9 bases lay in between. The CDR3 loop spans 14 amino acids. CDR3 loop: CASSYEVSTGELFF. In DNA form, the CDR3 reads TGTGCCAGCAGTTATGAGGTATCCACCGGGGAGCTGTTTTTT.

V gene TRBV28 combines with J gene TRBJ1-1; perhaps TRBD1 as D (5 bases). CDR3 length equals 14 residues. Germline CDR1 reads MDHEN; CDR2 reads SYDVKM. Trimming pared 6 bases from V and 4 bases from J, leaving 15 bases between. The CDR3 DNA is TGTGCCAGCAGACCCGTGGGGCTTGGCACTGAAGCTTTCTTT. The encoded protein is CASRPVGLGTEAFF. The full variable domain, rest sourced from reference TRBV28 and TRBJ1-1, is DVKVTQSSRYLVKRTGEKVFLECVQDMDHENMFWYRQDPGLGLRLIYFSYDVKMKEKGDIPEGYSVSREKKERFSLILESASTNQTSMYLCASRPVGLGTEAFFGQGTRLTVV.

The chain recombines TRBV6-5 with TRBJ1-6; weak D call: TRBD1 (5 bases). CDR1 is MNHEY, CDR2 SVGAGI, per germline. The CDR3 runs to 14 residues. Trimming cost V 4 bases and J 8 bases, with 12 bases left between them. The CDR3 DNA sequence: TGTGCCAGCAGTTTTGGGGCGGATGATTCACCCCTCCACTTT. Its protein is CASSFGADDSPLHF.

This clone was detected only a few times. The gene calls are TRBV28 and TRBJ1-1; no clear D. This CDR3 has 11 residues. CDR1 is MDHEN, CDR2 SYDVKM, per germline. Trimming took off 9 bases at V and 11 bases at J, with 16 bases between the two ends. Written as DNA, the CDR3 is TGTGCCAGTTTCGATAACACGGGGGCTTTCTTT. Its protein is CASFDNTGAFF.

This CDR3 reads CASCRARGSYNSPLHF. The CDR3 DNA is TGTGCCAGCTGTAGGGCCAGGGGTTCCTATAATTCACCCCTCCACTTT. The rearrangement uses TRBV28 and TRBJ1-6, with a possible D match to TRBD1 (6 bases). The CDR3 covers 16 residues. V lost 8 bases and J 1 base, leaving 15 bases between the germline ends. Germline V lookup: CDR1 MDHEN, CDR2 SYDVKM.

This clone has only one observation. The chain couples TRBV6-1 to TRBJ1-6; 7 bases are a match to TRBD1. Losses at the gene ends were 5 bases for V and 7 bases for J; bases not matched to a gene: 8. The V gene's germline CDR1 is MNHNS and CDR2 SASEGT. CDR3 length: 15 amino acids. CDR3 sequence reads: CASSLRTGHNSPLHF. For the CDR3, the DNA is TGTGCCAGCAGTTTAAGGACAGGCCACAATTCACCCCTCCACTTT.

This chain connects TRBV5-1 to TRBJ2-3, with 11 positions matching TRBD1. Looked up from germline, CDR1 is SGHRS and CDR2 is YFSETQ. Germline trimming cut 0 bases from V and 2 bases from J; bases unmatched to any gene: 2. The CDR3 runs to 16 residues. For the CDR3, the DNA is TGCGCCAGCAGCTTGGGGACAGGGGGCCTCACAGATACGCAGTATTTT. Its protein product is CASSLGTGGLTDTQYF.

In nucleotides, the CDR3 is TGTGCCAGCAGCTTAACCCGGGACAGCCGGGGCGATGGCTACACCTTC. Translation gives CASSLTRDSRGDGYTF. This chain joins TRBV7-2 and TRBJ1-2; 7 bases are shared with TRBD1. This CDR3 comprises 16 residues. Losses at the gene ends were 2 bases for V and 6 bases for J; bases not matched to a gene: 12. Germline values: CDR1 SGHTA, CDR2 FQGNSA.

This rearrangement joins TRBV11-3 to TRBJ1-3; 8 bases line up with TRBD1. V trimming: 5 bases; J trimming: 3 bases; junction bases outside the gene matches: 3. The CDR3 extends over 14 amino acids. In germline, CDR1 is SGHNT, CDR2 YENEEA. CDR3 loop: CASSQQGVGNTIYF. The CDR3 nucleotides read TGTGCCAGCAGCCAACAGGGGGTTGGAAACACCATATATTTT.

The V and J genes are TRBV4-1 and TRBJ1-6, with D tentatively TRBD1 (5 bases). The CDR3 is 16 residues long. V shed 4 bases and J shed 9 bases, with 19 bases lying between them. Germline V gives CDR1 MGHRA, CDR2 YSYEKL. The CDR3 nucleotides are TGCGCCAGCAGCCCAGGGTTCCCGCAGGGTACTTCACCCCTCCACTTT. Amino acids: CASSPGFPQGTSPLHF.

The CDR3 coding sequence is TGTGCCACCTTAGGGGACGGGGGCTCCTACGAGCAGTACTTC. Translating it yields CATLGDGGSYEQYF. The genes are TRBV10-3 and TRBJ2-7; weak D call: TRBD2 (6 bases). Germline V gene lookup returns CDR1 ENHRY and CDR2 SYGVKD. The V end was cut by 10 bases, the J end by 0 bases, with 16 bases between. The CDR3 is made up of 14 amino acids.

The chain joins TRBV27 to TRBJ1-4; TRBD1 agrees at 10 bases. Germline V gene sequence: CDR1 MNHEY, CDR2 SMNVEV (reference sequence). The V segment lost 4 bases and the J segment 7 bases; nucleotides outside the gene matches: 0. This CDR3 has 13 residues. CDR3 DNA sequence: TGTGCCAGCAGTTGGACAGGGGGTGAAAAACTGTTTTTT. This gives the protein CASSWTGGEKLFF.

There are a few counts of this clone. This chain connects TRBV19 to TRBJ1-5; 8 bases fit TRBD1. The V gene's germline CDR1 is LNHDA and CDR2 SQIVND (reference sequence). The V gene end was trimmed by 0 bases and the J gene end by 7 bases; junction bases not matched to a gene: 11. This CDR3 has 17 amino acids. In nucleotides, the CDR3 is TGTGCCAGTAGTATAGATCTTGCAGGGGGCGGGTTCCAGCCCCAGCATTTT. This sequence encodes CASSIDLAGGGFQPQHF.

DNA for the CDR3: TGTGCCAGCAGCCCCAGGGGCTATGCGAACACCGGGGAGCTGTTTTTT. It specifies CASSPRGYANTGELFF. The rearrangement links TRBV11-3 to TRBJ2-2; possibly TRBD1 for D (6 bases). Trimming shortened V by 5 bases and J by 0 bases, and 13 bases separated the two germline ends. Germline CDR1 is SGHNT and CDR2 is YENEEA. The CDR3 runs 16 residues.

V usage is TRBV6-6 and J usage is TRBJ2-3; 9 nucleotides line up with TRBD1. Germline values: CDR1 MNHNY, CDR2 SVGAGI (reference sequence). With V trimmed by 5 bases and J by 6 bases, 9 bases remained unmatched. This CDR3 spans 15 amino acids. The CDR3 coding sequence is TGTGCCAGCAGTACCACTCGGACAGGGGACGATACGCAGTATTTT. Its translation: CASSTTRTGDDTQYF.

This clone was detected once. The V gene is TRBV2, the J gene TRBJ1-4; 7 nucleotides align to TRBD1. With 6 bases clipped from V and 4 bases from J, the junction kept 5 bases outside the gene matches. From germline, CDR1 is SNHLY and CDR2 FYNNEI. The CDR3 is 14 amino acids. This CDR3 reads CASRGDSNNEKLFF. CDR3 DNA sequence: TGTGCCAGCAGGGGGGACAGCAATAATGAAAAACTGTTTTTT.

The J gene is TRBJ2-3, the V gene TRBV5-1; 8 nucleotides line up with TRBD1. The CDR3 has 16 amino acids. Unmatched junction bases numbered 7, after V lost 2 bases and J lost 2 bases. The germline V gene encodes CDR1 SGHRS and CDR2 YFSETQ. CDR3 sequence (DNA): TGCGCCAGCAGCTTTAGGGGACAGGCGATCACAGATACGCAGTATTTT. This gives the protein CASSFRGQAITDTQYF.

The count of this clone is one. The V and J genes are TRBV6-4 and TRBJ2-5; 9 nucleotides match TRBD1. The CDR3 sequence is 15 residues long. CDR1 is MRHNA and CDR2 is SNTAGT in the germline V gene. The ends lost 6 bases at V and 4 bases at J; junction bases unmatched: 9. The CDR3 loop is CASSPGTGFPETQYF. DNA for the CDR3: TGTGCCAGCAGCCCAGGGACAGGGTTTCCAGAGACCCAGTACTTC.